The source of this TCR beta chain is a study of identifying expanded T cells in peripheral blood. Assay: immunoSEQ multiplex PCR; the TCRdb copy retains only in-frame clones and omits some. The data contain around 120,000 clones, around 89% of them singletons. Study-level findings and limits: Variance in clone template counts between approximately two-week samples significantly increased with total template count across all healthy donors.

A remark on this clone: Its antigen is as yet unknown.

Sequenced sample: blood. The source of this sequence is a person aged 18-69 years in good health.

This CDR3 is CASRGRGVTQYF. The CDR3 region has the DNA TGCGCCAGCAGGGGGCGCGGAGTGACCCAGTACTTC. The chain carries TRBV4-1 and TRBJ2-5, with D maybe TRBD1 (5 bases). Per the germline V gene, CDR1 is MGHRA and CDR2 is YSYEKL. The CDR3 is 12 residues long. V was pared by 6 bases and J by 7 bases, with 12 bases between.